This T cell receptor beta chain was captured in a study of early T cells in non-severe SARS-CoV-2 infection. One entry per CDR3 protein, called by TCRdb with MiXCR from the 5' RACE reads. Of about 39,000 distinct CDR3 sequences in the sample, less than 7% were seen once. The sequence was collected from an adult who was a healthcare worker with PCR-confirmed SARS-CoV-2 infection or an uninfected control (not recorded which). Material: whole blood, obtained at baseline.

CDR3 DNA: TGTGCCAGCAGCTTAGTATCCGGCGGGGGGGCCTACGAGCAGTACTTC. As protein: CASSLVSGGGAYEQYF. This chain uses TRBV7-2 with TRBJ2-7; 9 bases line up with TRBD2. With V trimmed by 1 base and J by 2 bases, 6 bases remained unmatched. Germline values: CDR1 SGHTA, CDR2 FQGNSA. The CDR3 length is 16 residues.